Detailed here is one T cell receptor (beta chain). Its antigen is not identified. These data originate in a study of memory CD4+ T cells and cytomegalovirus serostatus. The wider study: Of the healthy Belgian adults, 8 to 10 were CMV seropositive and about 24 seronegative.

Whole-study results and caveats: CD4+ memory repertoires contained 67 of 164 reported CMV TCRbeta sequences. Repertoires predicted CMV serostatus with median bootstrapped AUC of 0.95.

The data were produced by immunoSEQ multiplex PCR, yet TCRdb's version contains in-frame clones alone and is incomplete. Among about 50,000 clones listed, over 75% were seen once. The sort gate was single viable CD3+CD4+CD8-CD45RO+ cells for memory CD4+ T cells. The receptor was derived from an adult in good health and CMV-seronegative. The source material was memory CD4+ T cells from blood.

DNA for the CDR3: TGTGCCAGCTCACCAGGGGCGGAGGGCTACACCTTC. This encodes CASSPGAEGYTF. The chain carries TRBV18 and TRBJ1-2; D perhaps matches TRBD1 (5 bases). Germline CDR1 KGHSH, CDR2 LQKENI. CDR3 length: 12 residues. The ends were cut back, 2 bases at V and 8 bases at J, with 9 bases in the middle.